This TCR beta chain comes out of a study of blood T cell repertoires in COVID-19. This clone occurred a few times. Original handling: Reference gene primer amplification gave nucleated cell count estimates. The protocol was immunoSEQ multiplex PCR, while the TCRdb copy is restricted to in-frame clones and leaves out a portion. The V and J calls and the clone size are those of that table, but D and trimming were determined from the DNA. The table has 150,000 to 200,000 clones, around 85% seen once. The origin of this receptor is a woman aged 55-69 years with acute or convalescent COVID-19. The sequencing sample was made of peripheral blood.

Written as DNA, the CDR3 is TGCGCCAGCAGCCCGGTAGCTCAAGAGACCCAGTACTTC. It codes for CASSPVAQETQYF. V is TRBV5-1 and J is TRBJ2-5, with D uncertain. Germline V gene sequence: CDR1 SGHRS, CDR2 YFSETQ. The germline V and J ends were trimmed by 4 bases and 2 bases, with 9 bases remaining between them. This CDR3 spans 13 amino acids.